Here is one T cell receptor beta chain with its context. Its cognate antigen has yet to be identified. This sample was taken from a study of cytomegalovirus exposure and HLA in healthy donors (dated by TCRdb to about 2017). In terms of the full investigation: According to an earlier analysis of around 600 of the donors, about 179 million T cells yielded roughly 100 million unique TCR beta sequences and around 300 Gb of sequence data. An early release that covered about 640 HLA-typed donors contained around 300 gigabases of sequencing data and about 93 million unique TCR sequences. Among the approximately 400 genotyped donors, approximately 81% belonged to the genetic ancestry cluster associated with self-reported Caucasian donors. The aim of the study was to test whether cataloging public T cell receptors could identify signatures of past pathogen exposure. The T cell repertoires of some 670 subjects were profiled by immunosequencing and related to cytomegalovirus serostatus. A separate validation cohort of roughly 130 different subjects was used in addition to the roughly 700-subject first cohort. The study combined high-throughput TCR immunosequencing, statistical association of individual TCRs with disease status, and machine learning to predict cytomegalovirus infection status. In a later analysis, previously published TCR beta repertoires from several hundred donors were re-analyzed and high-resolution HLA genotyping was added so that TCR occurrence patterns could be studied. Rather than using new phenotypic data, the later analysis identified candidate immune exposures from TCR beta sequences and from how often those sequences occurred across donors. In an earlier analysis of 587 of the donors, high-throughput TCR beta sequencing was used to judge whether each TCR beta V gene segment behaved as functional or pseudogenic. Donor age, sex, ethnicity and CMV serostatus were collected together with the repertoire data. A later genetic analysis took genome-wide SNP genotypes for 398 of the 666 donors and used that subset as a discovery cohort. Every discovery cohort repertoire had been produced on one sequencing platform. HLA typing included class I and class II loci at four-digit resolution. The number of donors typed differed by locus, with roughly 620-630 for A, B, C, DRB1 and DQB1, 522 for DQA1, over 600 for DPA1, and about 450 for DPB1. Because of strong linkage in the cohort, roughly 5 DR-DQ haplotypes were treated as single units for association and clustering. On average, roughly 240,000 unique TCR beta nucleotide sequences were sequenced per donor among some 420 genotyped donors of the cohort, with roughly 19% of those sequences being non-productive.

The library relied on the immunoSEQ multiplex PCR assay. A mixture of 60 forward primers for TCR Vbeta segments and 13 reverse primers for TCR Jbeta segments was used in the multiplex PCR. The CDR3 region of rearranged TCR beta genes was amplified from genomic DNA with a multiplex PCR assay. The amplified TCR beta libraries were sequenced on the Illumina HiSeq System as 87-base-pair reads. Per the original workflow: In a later analysis, roughly 80 million unique TCR beta chains were counted across the approximately 620 repertoires, and approximately 9.9 million of these chains were shared by at least two donors. To remove PCR and sequencing errors, raw reads were error-corrected and collapsed into unique sequences using a nearest-neighbor algorithm that merged closely related sequences. To assign V, D and J gene segments, CDR3 sequences were aligned to IMGT reference sequences. For a sequence to be retained, at least a six-nucleotide match to both a V gene segment and a J gene segment was required. A rearrangement counted as productive if the CDR3 had no stop codons and remained in frame with V and J, and every other rearrangement counted as non-productive. Following IMGT convention, CDR3 was defined as the stretch from the second conserved V-encoded cysteine up to the conserved J-encoded phenylalanine. The earlier analysis of a few hundred of the donors excluded any sequence lacking an unambiguous match to a single V gene segment. An earlier analysis of 587 of the donors classified V segments as functional when productive rearrangements were above 56.7% and as segregating when the standard deviation between donors was above 5%. To diagnose cytomegalovirus status from the catalog of TCR beta chain sequences, a statistical classification framework was built. In a later analysis, TCR nucleotide sequences were compared against IMGT/GENE-DB human TR gene sequences so that V and J genes could be assigned. A later analysis assigned CDR3 sequences and most-parsimonious VDJ recombination scenarios with the TCRdist pipeline. In a later analysis, each TCR beta chain was defined by its CDR3 amino acid sequence together with its V-gene family, and reads without a unique V-gene family were excluded. In a later analysis, 500 to 650 highly shared, low-generation-probability nucleotide sequences were removed to address suspected cross-contamination and a sequencing artifact. For each public chain, a later analysis derived a clonal expansion index from normalized ranks of inferred template counts within each repertoire. In a later analysis, generation probabilities were computed using a VDJ recombination model fitted to out-of-frame rearrangements, and the results were checked against IGoR. In a later analysis, hypergeometric tests were used to score TCR-TCR, TCR-HLA and TCR-CMV co-occurrence, with a repertoire-size bias correction applied to TCR pairs. A later analysis estimated false discovery rates by permuting HLA or CMV assignments 20 times. A later analysis grouped co-occurring TCRs with DBSCAN, adding TCRdist sequence similarity when clustering within HLA-allele-positive subsets. Co-occurrence clustering excluded repertoires with fewer than 30,000 or more than 120,000 public chains, plus five with anomalous nucleotide sharing. The clones in this table, taken by TCRdb from immuneACCESS, are in-frame only. Not every clone is retained; where verified, under half of the shortfall comes from an unresolved V gene, and the cause of the rest is unknown. V, J and clone size reflect that table, while D and trimming were determined from the DNA. For this sample, the table gives about 41,000 clones. The ten largest make up 6.2% of the sample.

In total, around 600 healthy bone marrow donors made up the cohort. All cohort members were sampled while nominally healthy, although unrecorded immune exposures were likely present. The donor was CMV seronegative and belonged to the group of around 350 seronegative cohort members. Each donor provided a peripheral blood sample, and peripheral blood mononuclear cells were used for TCR beta sequencing. Genomic DNA extraction from the blood cell samples was performed with the Qiagen DNeasy Blood Extraction Kit. The CDR1 and CDR2 encoded by the germline V gene are MNHEY and SVGAGI. The CDR3 runs 16 residues from the cysteine to the phenylalanine. Left in the record is the CDR3 DNA by itself, 48 bases read in frame from the first base. For this chain, trimming is 1 base at the V end and 6 bases at the J end, and the number of junction bases without a gene match is 6. The paper's findings and limits, for the study overall: In a later analysis, the rate of TCR association differed among HLA loci, with DRB1 alleles having the most associated TCRs and HLA-C alleles having the fewest. Most TCR sequences were seen in very few donors, while some public TCRs were found in many individuals. The study listed 164 TCR beta chains as associated with cytomegalovirus. The authors suggested that the approach could potentially be extended to other disease states and immunological phenotypes. Because counts were too low, about 18 rarely observed V segments, including chromosome 9 orphons, were excluded from the earlier analysis of some 540 of the donors. For the cohort, immune exposure information was limited to CMV serostatus. A further reported finding was that TCR beta sequences accurately predicted the HLA-A and HLA-B alleles for most subjects in the first cohort. Linkage disequilibrium might explain the correlated functional status among segregating V segments, but an unknown experimental factor could not be excluded. In both the original and validation cohorts, the classifier was reported to diagnose cytomegalovirus status with high specificity and sensitivity. Because HLA typing was unavailable for some donors at each locus, only the typed subset was used in association tests. A later genetic analysis associated a missense DCLRE1C variant with V-gene and J-gene trimming of TCR beta chains, and an independent cohort replicated the association. Compared with the approximately 710-donor mean, donors in an Asian-associated ancestry cluster had fewer N-insertions in productive TCRs, according to a later genetic analysis. A later analysis reported that several top co-occurrence clusters appeared linked to parvovirus B19, influenza, CMV and Epstein-Barr virus. In vitro tests confirmed that a few of the cytomegalovirus-associated TCR beta chains recognize cytomegalovirus antigens. In a later analysis, HLA-associated TCR beta chains were found to be more clonally expanded and to have lower generation probabilities than equally common non-associated chains. In an earlier analysis of 450 to 750 of the donors, most TCR beta V segments appeared in productive rearrangements about 87% or about 30% of the time, broadly matching IMGT annotations. Assigning TCR associations to individual alleles was difficult when HLA alleles, especially DR and DQ, strongly co-occurred. Most CMV-associated TCR beta chains appeared to be HLA-restricted in a later analysis, and the HLA associations seemed to be driven largely by CMV exposure. Because the 87-base-pair reads could not distinguish some IMGT-functional V segments, including TRBV6-2 and TRBV6-3, those segments were excluded. This cohort had only TCR beta chains sequenced, and the lack of alpha or paired-chain data limited which features could be detected. In a later analysis, 16,951 TCR beta sequences were associated with specific HLA alleles at a false discovery rate of 0.05. A cluster of highly shared sequence variants was judged likely to be a technical artifact of the sequencing pipeline. The presence/absence analyses assumed that sequencing depth was roughly uniform across donors, and that assumption may not be true.

The sequenced sample consisted of PBMCs. The chain links TRBV6-5 with TRBJ2-2, and 9 bases in between align with TRBD1. The TCR sequence derives from a man aged 25 to 40 in good health and CMV-seronegative. CDR3 sequence: CASSYFGTGLAGELFF. The DNA sequence is given as TGTGCCAGCAGTTACTTTGGGACAGGGTTAGCCGGGGAGCTGTTTTTT.